A single sample gave rise to the 15 T cell receptor beta chains below, sequenced in a study of OX40 agonist ivuxolimab in advanced cancers. Produced via immunoSEQ multiplex PCR; TCRdb's table is partial and in-frame only. The profile shows about 44,000 clones, about 89% of them singletons. This specimen was CD4+ or CD8+ T cells sorted from blood, taken in a trial of the OX40 agonist ivuxolimab. The receptors here all came from an adult with an advanced solid tumor such as melanoma, head and neck, liver or kidney cancer.

With respect to this clone: The junction departs from the called germline gene at one end, perhaps through a read error. The rearrangement links TRBV7-7 to TRBJ1-1; D call uncertain. The germline gives CDR1 SSHAT, CDR2 FNYEAQ (reference sequence). CDR3 length: 13 amino acids. The CDR3 sequence is CASSSPLGTEAFF. CDR3 sequence (DNA): TGTGCTAGCAGCTCGCCCCTGGGGACTGAAGCTTTCTTT.

The rearrangement links TRBV7-2 to TRBJ2-7; 8 nucleotides align to TRBD2. The CDR3 runs to 15 residues. Trimming cost V 2 bases and J 1 base; bases outside gene matches: 4. CDR1 is SGHTA and CDR2 is FQGNSA in the germline V gene. The CDR3 DNA sequence: TGTGCCAGCAGCTTAATCAGCGGGAGTTCCTACGAGCAGTACTTC. Its protein product is CASSLISGSSYEQYF.

This chain links TRBV18 with TRBJ1-2, with TRBD1 matching 10 bases. CDR3 size: 16 residues. Germline CDR1 is KGHSH and CDR2 is LQKENI. J lost 6 bases, V lost 6 bases, and 13 bases had no gene match. This CDR3 is CASSFRDRGRLDGYTF. The CDR3 coding sequence is TGTGCCAGCTCTTTCCGGGACAGGGGCCGGCTGGATGGCTACACCTTC.

This clone was seen a few times. The gene calls are TRBV4-1 and TRBJ2-7; the D is unclear. This CDR3 comprises 15 residues. Trimming took off 1 base at V and 2 bases at J, with 12 bases between the two ends. Germline lookup yields CDR1 MGHRA and CDR2 YSYEKL. CDR3 nucleotides: TGCGCCAGCAGCCAAGTGGCCGGGCTCGCCTACGAGCAGTACTTC. Translating gives CASSQVAGLAYEQYF.

The chain couples TRBV7-3 to TRBJ2-5; the match to TRBD2 covers 7 bases. In germline, CDR1 is SGHTA, CDR2 FQGTGA. V shed 3 bases, J shed 4 bases, and the junction held 8 bases outside the gene matches. This CDR3 is 15 amino acids long. The CDR3 sequence: CASSLGGSGGETQYF. In DNA form, the CDR3 reads TGTGCCAGCAGCTTGGGCGGGAGTGGAGGAGAGACCCAGTACTTC.

This clone was counted between two and nine times. This sequence joins TRBV29-1 and TRBJ1-3, with D uncertain. CDR1 SQVTM and CDR2 ANQGSEA come from the germline V gene. This CDR3 region has 17 residues. V lost 6 bases, J lost 0 bases, and 21 bases lay in between. The CDR3 protein is CSVRAYSKESSGNTIYF. The CDR3 DNA follows: TGCAGCGTCCGTGCCTACTCAAAGGAGAGCTCTGGAAACACCATATATTTT. Drawing the rest from reference TRBV29-1 and TRBJ1-3, the complete variable domain is SAVISQKPSRDICQRGTSLTIQCQVDSQVTMMFWYRQQPGQSLTLIATANQGSEATYESGFVIDKFPISRPNLTFSTLTVSNMSPEDSSIYLCSVRAYSKESSGNTIYFGEGSWLTVV.

This clone appeared once. V is TRBV7-6 and J is TRBJ1-1, with 9 nucleotides matching TRBD1. CDR3 size: 16 residues. In germline, CDR1 is SGHVS, CDR2 FNYEAQ. V lost 1 base to trimming and J lost 0 bases; unmatched junction nucleotides: 3. This CDR3 reads CASSLGGQGMNTEAFF. The CDR3 DNA reads as TGTGCCAGCAGCTTAGGGGGACAGGGAATGAACACTGAAGCTTTCTTT.

The chain carries TRBV18 and TRBJ1-4, with D unresolved. Germline V gene data show CDR1 as KGHSH and CDR2 as LQKENI. This CDR3 is 13 amino acids long. The V gene lost 3 bases and the J gene lost 4 bases, with 6 bases spanning the gap. CDR3: CASSPLVNEKLFF. The CDR3 DNA follows: TGTGCCAGCTCACCCCTCGTTAATGAAAAACTGTTTTTT.

V is TRBV6-5 and J is TRBJ2-7, with 7 bases matching TRBD2. The trim removed 4 bases at V and 0 bases at J, leaving 3 bases unmatched. This CDR3 contains 14 residues. CDR1 MNHEY and CDR2 SVGAGI come from the germline V gene. Written as DNA, the CDR3 is TGTGCCAGCAGTTTAGTAGCGGGCTCCTACGAGCAGTACTTC. The encoded protein is CASSLVAGSYEQYF.

The chain couples TRBV6-5 to TRBJ2-2; 8 bases align to TRBD2. Germline V CDR1 and CDR2: MNHEY, SVGAGI. The CDR3 consists of 15 residues. V lost 7 bases, J lost 6 bases, and 10 bases stayed unmatched. The DNA of the CDR3 is TGTGCCAGCAAACCCGAGCGGGAGAAAGCCGGGGAGCTGTTTTTT. Translating it yields CASKPEREKAGELFF.

There are a few counts of this clone. J is TRBJ1-1 and V is TRBV6-5; possibly TRBD1 for D (6 bases). V was clipped by 7 bases and J by 0 bases, with 15 bases between them. CDR1 and CDR2 (germline): MNHEY, SVGAGI. This CDR3 has 15 residues. Here the CDR3 DNA reads TGTGCCAGCACGGTCTATAGGGGGTTGAACACTGAAGCTTTCTTT. Protein product: CASTVYRGLNTEAFF.

This clone is a singleton in its sample. The chain has TRBV9 and TRBJ2-7; D uncertain. The CDR3 consists of 15 residues. V lost 1 base, J lost 5 bases, and 16 bases lay in between. Germline assignment: CDR1 SGDLS and CDR2 YYNGEE. CDR3 amino acids: CASSVNSDLRHEQYF. Written as DNA, the CDR3 is TGTGCCAGCAGCGTAAATTCGGACCTGCGTCACGAGCAGTACTTC.

The chain employs TRBV5-5 and TRBJ1-5; D gene ambiguous. This CDR3 spans 14 amino acids. V was clipped by 4 bases and J by 6 bases, with 14 bases between them. CDR1 is SGHKS and CDR2 is YYEKEE in the germline V gene (reference sequence). CDR3 DNA: TGTGCCAGCAGCACCGTCCCGTCGCGTCAGCCCCAGCATTTT. Translating gives CASSTVPSRQPQHF.

The DNA for the CDR3 is TGTGCCAGCAGCGCCGGGACAGGGTTTTTCTACGAGCAGTACTTC. It is translated as CASSAGTGFFYEQYF. V is TRBV5-6 and J is TRBJ2-7; TRBD1 agrees at 9 bases. After removal of 4 bases from V and 3 bases from J, the junction contained 8 bases not matched to a gene. There are 15 residues in the CDR3. From germline, CDR1 is SGHDT and CDR2 YYEEEE.

The rearrangement uses TRBV27 and TRBJ2-7; possibly TRBD1 for D (6 bases). V was shortened by 6 bases and J by 3 bases, with 15 bases between the two germline ends. The germline V gene has CDR1 MNHEY and CDR2 SMNVEV (reference sequence). The CDR3 has 14 residues. The CDR3 DNA reads TGTGCCAGCAGCCGTCCGGGACAAGACTACGAGCAGTACTTC. It is translated as CASSRPGQDYEQYF.